The 26 T cell receptor beta chains reported below all come from one sample, sequenced in a study of blood T cell repertoires in COVID-19. Measured with immunoSEQ multiplex PCR; TCRdb has only the in-frame clones, and not every one. The sample consists of about 330,000 clones, roughly 90% of them appearing once. Material: peripheral blood. The origin of the receptors is a woman aged 45-65 years with active or convalescent COVID-19.

This clone was found once. The V gene is TRBV28, the J gene TRBJ2-1, with TRBD2 identical over 10 bases. After removal of 7 bases from V and 7 bases from J, the junction contained 13 bases not matched to a gene. Germline V CDR1 and CDR2: MDHEN, SYDVKM. The CDR3 consists of 16 residues. The CDR3 bases are TGTGCCAGCAAATCTTCTAGCGGGAGAAGGATAAATGAGCAGTTCTTC. Protein: CASKSSSGRRINEQFF.

This sequence joins TRBV15 and TRBJ2-7; perhaps TRBD1 as D (7 bases). The germline V and J ends were trimmed by 0 bases and 6 bases, with 18 bases remaining between them. This CDR3 has 16 residues. CDR1 is LNHNV and CDR2 is YYDKDF in the germline V gene (reference sequence). As DNA, the CDR3 is TGTGCCACCAGCAGAGAAATGGGCAGGGGGGTAATCGAGCAGTACTTC. Amino acids: CATSREMGRGVIEQYF.

The chain is built from TRBV6-6 and TRBJ2-2; possibly TRBD1 for D (6 bases). CDR1 and CDR2 (germline): MNHNY, SVGAGI (reference sequence). CDR3 length: 14 amino acids. Trimming removed 5 bases at V and 5 bases at J, with 12 bases between. CDR3 bases: TGTGCCAGCAGTGCACAGGGACCTACCGGGGAGCTGTTTTTT. This gives the protein CASSAQGPTGELFF.

V usage is TRBV27 and J usage is TRBJ1-1; 8 nucleotides line up with TRBD1. Germline CDR1 MNHEY, CDR2 SMNVEV (reference sequence). The CDR3 is made up of 15 amino acids. J lost 0 bases, V lost 5 bases, and 5 bases had no gene match. The CDR3 here is CASSPTGGMNTEAFF. CDR3 DNA: TGTGCCAGCAGTCCTACAGGGGGAATGAACACTGAAGCTTTCTTT.

The chain combines TRBV19 with TRBJ1-4; 8 bases align to TRBD1. The CDR3 has 14 amino acids. The trim removed 4 bases at V and 5 bases at J, leaving 3 bases unmatched. Germline V gene sequence: CDR1 LNHDA, CDR2 SQIVND (reference sequence). Here the CDR3 reads CASSRWTGNEKLFF. CDR3 in DNA: TGTGCCAGTAGTAGATGGACAGGGAATGAAAAACTGTTTTTT.

In this sample, this clone turned up once. The chain has TRBV6-2 or TRBV6-3 and TRBJ2-7; TRBD1 aligns across 8 bases. The CDR3 has 15 residues. V shed 4 bases and J 5 bases; nucleotides not matched to a gene: 10. Looked up from germline, CDR1 is MNHEY and CDR2 is SVGEGT. In nucleotides, the CDR3 is TGTGCCAGCAGTTCCCGGACAGGGAAGATTGACGAGCAGTACTTC. Translated, it gives CASSSRTGKIDEQYF.

V is TRBV7-2 and J is TRBJ1-4; D gene ambiguous. Germline CDR1 and CDR2: SGHTA and FQGNSA. V lost 4 bases to trimming and J lost 4 bases, with 10 bases between them. The CDR3 covers 14 residues. CDR3 in amino acids: CASSSGPINEKLFF. For the CDR3, the DNA is TGTGCCAGCAGCTCTGGGCCAATTAATGAAAAACTGTTTTTT.

The chain combines TRBV30 with TRBJ2-3; the D is unclear. The V end lost 2 bases, the J end lost 4 bases, and 7 bases lay between the germline ends. There are 12 residues in the CDR3. Germline-derived CDR1 and CDR2 are GTSNPN and SVGIG (reference sequence). The CDR3: CAWSTRADTQYF. CDR3 sequence (DNA): TGTGCCTGGAGTACGAGAGCAGATACGCAGTATTTT.

CDR3 sequence (DNA): TGTGCCAGCAGCTACCCCTTGGAGACAGATACGCAGTATTTT. Translated: CASSYPLETDTQYF. The chain recombines TRBV7-9 with TRBJ2-3; D is undetermined. Germline V gene data show CDR1 as SEHNR and CDR2 as FQNEAQ (reference sequence). V gave up 4 bases and J gave up 3 bases, with 11 bases separating them. The CDR3 is made up of 14 amino acids.

V usage is TRBV27 and J usage is TRBJ2-1; TRBD2 is a possible D gene (5 bases). Germline V CDR1 and CDR2: MNHEY, SMNVEV (reference sequence). With 3 bases removed from V and 7 bases from J, the gap between germline ends came to 10 bases. This CDR3 is built from 13 residues. CDR3 loop: CASSFPRGNEQFF. CDR3 nucleotide sequence: TGTGCCAGCAGTTTTCCCCGGGGAAATGAGCAGTTCTTC.

The chain joins TRBV7-9 to TRBJ2-1, with D uncertain. CDR3 length: 14 amino acids. In germline, CDR1 is SEHNR, CDR2 FQNEAQ (reference sequence). V lost 5 bases and J 9 bases, leaving 17 bases between the germline ends. The CDR3 sequence is CASSTATPLREQFF. Written as DNA, the CDR3 is TGTGCCAGCAGCACCGCAACCCCTCTGCGTGAGCAGTTCTTC.

V gene TRBV24-1 combines with J gene TRBJ1-2; 7 nucleotides line up with TRBD1. The V and J ends lost 2 bases and 7 bases, in that order; junction bases with no gene match: 6. Germline-derived CDR1 and CDR2 are KGHDR and SFDVKD. The CDR3 is made up of 14 amino acids. Here the CDR3 DNA reads TGTGCCACCAGTGATTACCGGACAGGTGGTGGCTACACCTTC. Residues: CATSDYRTGGGYTF.

The chain links TRBV7-9 to TRBJ1-2; D gene unclear. Germline V gene sequence: CDR1 SEHNR, CDR2 FQNEAQ (reference sequence). Between the trimmed V and J ends, which lost 0 bases and 0 bases, there was a span of 8 bases. This CDR3 spans 15 amino acids. CDR3 nucleotides: TGTGCCAGCAGCTTAGCCGAGTCACCTAACTATGGCTACACCTTC. Translating gives CASSLAESPNYGYTF.

The sample holds a few counts of this clone. The V call is TRBV4-1, the J call TRBJ2-2; 8 bases fit TRBD2. Trimming at V came to 6 bases and at J to 7 bases, leaving 13 bases not matched to a gene. Germline CDR1 and CDR2: MGHRA and YSYEKL. The CDR3 contains 16 residues. CDR3 loop: CASRLLDRGGFGELFF. The CDR3 DNA is TGCGCCAGCAGACTGCTAGACCGGGGGGGCTTCGGGGAGCTGTTTTTT.

The rearrangement joins TRBV11-2 to TRBJ2-2; TRBD2 might be the D (5 bases). The germline V and J ends were trimmed by 1 base and 14 bases, with 11 bases remaining between them. CDR3 size: 12 residues. CDR1 and CDR2 from the germline V gene are SGHAT and FQNNGV. The CDR3 DNA sequence: TGTGCCAGCAGCTTAGCGGGGTGGGGTCTGTTTTTT. Its protein product is CASSLAGWGLFF.

The table lists this clone with a count of one. The DNA for the CDR3 is TGTGCCAGCCGCGGAGATTCCGGGGACAGGGGTCCTACATACAATGAGCAGTTCTTC. Translated: CASRGDSGDRGPTYNEQFF. This chain uses TRBV28 with TRBJ2-1; 10 nucleotides agree with TRBD1. The V segment lost 8 bases and the J segment 4 bases; nucleotides outside the gene matches: 20. Germline CDR1 MDHEN, CDR2 SYDVKM. This CDR3 comprises 19 residues.

A single count supports this clone. This chain connects TRBV28 to TRBJ1-5, with 10 bases lining up with TRBD1. Per germline, CDR1 MDHEN and CDR2 SYDVKM. The CDR3 is 16 residues long. V was clipped by 8 bases and J by 7 bases; unmatched bases: 14. Written as DNA, the CDR3 is TGTGCCAGCGAGAGCCGGGACAGGGGTGTTAGGCAGCCCCAGCATTTT. Protein: CASESRDRGVRQPQHF.

The genes are TRBV30 and TRBJ1-2; tentative D call: TRBD1 (6 bases). CDR3 length equals 16 residues. Trimming took off 3 bases at V and 0 bases at J, with 17 bases between the two ends. Germline values: CDR1 GTSNPN, CDR2 SVGIG (reference sequence). This chain's CDR3 is CAWRIVSGEPNYGYTF. The CDR3 nucleotides read TGTGCCTGGAGGATAGTATCAGGGGAACCTAACTATGGCTACACCTTC.

This clone appeared a few times. Other DNA sequences of this sample code for an identical CDR3. This chain links TRBV18 with TRBJ2-7; maybe TRBD2 (6 bases). The CDR3 contains 14 residues. Germline V gene data show CDR1 as KGHSH and CDR2 as LQKENI. Trimming removed 3 bases at V and 2 bases at J, with 11 bases between. The CDR3 bases are TGTGCCAGCTCACCCGGGACGGGGGCCTACGAGCAGTACTTC. The encoded protein is CASSPGTGAYEQYF.

The chain recombines TRBV3-1 (or the pseudogene TRBV3-2) with TRBJ2-3; TRBD2 matches at 7 bases. V lost 4 bases, J lost 0 bases, and 13 bases stayed unmatched. The germline CDR1 and CDR2 sequences are LGHDT and YNNKEL (reference sequence). The CDR3 spans 18 residues. The DNA for the CDR3 is TGTGCCAGCAGCCCCCCTCCCCGGGAGGATTTGAGCACAGATACGCAGTATTTT. Translation: CASSPPPREDLSTDTQYF.

This clone has only one observation. The J gene is TRBJ2-7, the V gene TRBV7-3, with TRBD1 matching 9 bases. V lost 5 bases, J lost 3 bases, and 8 bases stayed unmatched. The CDR3 runs 15 residues. Germline assignment: CDR1 SGHTA and CDR2 FQGTGA. CDR3 DNA: TGTGCCAGCAGCCAGGACAGGGGCGCTCTCTACGAGCAGTACTTC. Translation gives CASSQDRGALYEQYF.

This clone showed up just a few times. The J gene is TRBJ2-7, the V gene TRBV5-1; 8 bases fit TRBD1. V gave up 0 bases and J gave up 6 bases; unmatched junction bases: 14. The CDR3 has 17 residues. CDR1 is SGHRS, CDR2 YFSETQ, per germline. CDR3 bases: TGCGCCAGCAGCTTGGGGTTCCGGACAGGGTCCGGGGGCGAGCAGTACTTC. Amino acids: CASSLGFRTGSGGEQYF.

The rearrangement links TRBV30 to TRBJ1-2; no reliable D call. Germline CDR1 GTSNPN, CDR2 SVGIG (reference sequence). The CDR3 runs to 15 residues. V dropped 0 bases and J dropped 2 bases, with 13 bases sitting between them. In DNA, the CDR3 is TGTGCCTGGAGTGTGGCGGCCCGGGGAAACTATGGCTACACCTTC. It translates to CAWSVAARGNYGYTF.

The V and J genes are TRBV10-3 and TRBJ2-5; D is possibly TRBD1 (6 bases). Trimming took 9 bases from V and 4 from J, leaving 21 bases between them. The CDR3 contains 15 residues. CDR1 is ENHRY, CDR2 SYGVKD, per germline. CDR3 region: CAISRDTKKGETQYF. The CDR3 nucleotides are TGTGCCATATCCCGGGACACTAAGAAGGGAGAGACCCAGTACTTC.

This rearrangement joins TRBV6-5 to TRBJ2-2, with D perhaps TRBD1 (6 bases). Germline CDR1 MNHEY, CDR2 SVGAGI. CDR3 length: 15 amino acids. Trimming pared 5 bases from V and 4 bases from J, leaving 14 bases between. Written as DNA, the CDR3 is TGTGCCAGCAGTCGCTGGACAGAGATCACCGGGGAGCTGTTTTTT. It yields the protein CASSRWTEITGELFF.

This chain joins TRBV27 and TRBJ1-5; TRBD1 aligns across 11 bases. The CDR3 is 15 residues long. The V gene's germline CDR1 is MNHEY and CDR2 SMNVEV (reference sequence). Losses at the gene ends were 7 bases for V and 6 bases for J; bases not matched to a gene: 8. The CDR3 protein is CASTPGTGGTQPQHF. The CDR3 nucleotides read TGTGCCAGCACCCCAGGGACAGGGGGTACTCAGCCCCAGCATTTT.